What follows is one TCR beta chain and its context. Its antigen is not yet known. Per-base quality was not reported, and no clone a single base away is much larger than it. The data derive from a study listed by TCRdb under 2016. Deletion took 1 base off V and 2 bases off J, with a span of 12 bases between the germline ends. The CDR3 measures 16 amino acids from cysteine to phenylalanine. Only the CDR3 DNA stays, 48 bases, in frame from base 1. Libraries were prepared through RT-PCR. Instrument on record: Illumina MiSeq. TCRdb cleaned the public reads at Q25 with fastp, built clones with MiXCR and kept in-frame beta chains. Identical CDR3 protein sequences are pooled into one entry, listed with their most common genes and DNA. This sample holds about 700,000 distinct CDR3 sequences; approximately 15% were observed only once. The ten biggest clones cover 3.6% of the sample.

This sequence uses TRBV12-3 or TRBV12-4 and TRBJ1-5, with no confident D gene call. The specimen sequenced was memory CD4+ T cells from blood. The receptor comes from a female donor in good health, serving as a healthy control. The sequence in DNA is TGTGCCAGCAGTTTAGTAACGGGTGTTGGCAATCAGCCCCAGCATTTT. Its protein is CASSLVTGVGNQPQHF.